This TCR beta chain appears in the sequencing data of a study of blood T cells in healthy people across ages. Findings and limits, study-wide: Long-lived and aged donors differed, with more naive CD4+ cells and higher diversity in the long-lived. Correlation between TCR beta diversity and naive T cell percentage was strong.

This clonotype was observed at least ten times. The antigen is undetermined. The germline V gene has CDR1 SEHNR and CDR2 FQNEAQ (reference sequence). V lost 3 bases to trimming and J lost 4 bases, with 17 bases between them. The CDR3 totals 16 residues. It was with a sample-barcoded 5' primer and a J-beta primer mix that a second PCR of about 6 to 11 cycles was run. A 12-random-nucleotide template-switch adaptor tagged each cDNA molecule. TCRdb reprocessed the 5' RACE reads via MiXCR and lists one record per CDR3 protein. The data contain about 650,000 distinct CDR3 sequences, 52% of them seen just once; the ten biggest clones take up roughly 12%. At least 7 million PBMCs were isolated per sample.

The sample taken for sequencing was blood. This TCR came from a woman aged 80 or older in good health. V gene TRBV7-9 combines with J gene TRBJ2-3; TRBD1 or TRBD2 may be the D gene (6 bases each). The CDR3 reads CASSFSRGRTPDTQYF. The DNA of the CDR3 is TGTGCCAGCAGCTTCTCCCGGGGGCGAACCCCAGATACGCAGTATTTT.